This TCR beta chain comes out of a study of regulatory T cells in long-lasting Graves disease. Arm-PCR with iRepertoire HTBI primers amplified the CDR3 regions for these TCR beta libraries. TCRdb redid the calling of the multiplex PCR reads with MiXCR, one entry per CDR3 protein. Of approximately 440,000 distinct CDR3 sequences listed, 23% are singletons. The CDR3 extends over 13 amino acids. Trimming removed 6 bases at V and 7 bases at J, with 12 bases between. From germline, CDR1 is MDHEN and CDR2 SYDVKM. This clonotype occurred many times. The antigen remains undetermined. The study, taken as a whole, reports: Persistent disease preferred TRBV28, TRBJ1-2 and TRBJ2-5; new disease, TRBV20-1 and TRBJ2-1.

Time point described: persistent/refractory GD, antithyroid drugs over 5 years with positive TRAb. Preparation of the TCR library used RNA extracted from PBMCs. This receptor was taken from a female donor with Graves disease. The genes are TRBV28 and TRBJ2-2; possibly TRBD1 or TRBD2 for D (5 bases each). Sequencing used peripheral blood mononuclear cells (PBMCs), obtained when the disease was refractory, from a patient treated with antithyroid drugs. CDR3 sequence (DNA): TGTGCCAGCAGCCTCTTGGGGGACGGGGAGCTGTTTTTT. As protein: CASSLLGDGELFF. Supplemented by reference TRBV28 and TRBJ2-2, the full variable domain reads DVKVTQSSRYLVKRTGEKVFLECVQDMDHENMFWYRQDPGLGLRLIYFSYDVKMKEKGDIPEGYSVSREKKERFSLILESASTNQTSMYLCASSLLGDGELFFGEGSRLTVL.